This T cell receptor (beta chain) was captured by sequencing in a study of regulatory T cells in long-lasting Graves disease. The time point: newly diagnosed GD, antithyroid drugs for less than 3 months. Researchers made the TCR library from RNA that was extracted from PBMCs. This clonotype was detected ten times or more. Antigen unknown. V lost 2 bases to trimming and J lost 3 bases, with 8 bases between them. The CDR3 length is 13 residues. The germline gives CDR1 MNHEY, CDR2 SVGAGI. Study results and caveats: Accuracy was possibly reduced by small sample size. For persistent Graves' patients, TCR diversity was lower than for newly diagnosed ones.

CDR3-region Arm-PCR and iRepertoire HTBI primers produced the TCR beta libraries. Each CDR3 protein is one row after TCRdb ran MiXCR on the multiplex PCR reads. The sample holds about 430,000 distinct CDR3 sequences, 15% seen once. This sample was shared with a second study, whose subject was T cells in Graves' hyperthyroidism and ophthalmopathy. As reported in that work: Over 18 months, lack of ophthalmopathy progression marked Graves' hyperthyroidism as stable. Reasons for excluding patients were uncontrolled infection, other autoimmune disease, pregnancy or lactation.

This material consisted of peripheral blood mononuclear cells (PBMCs), taken at new diagnosis, from a patient treated with antithyroid drugs. The TCR originated in a woman between 40 and 50 years old with Graves disease. The J gene is TRBJ2-7, the V gene TRBV6-5; maybe TRBD1 (5 bases). Here the CDR3 reads CASSYSQGYEQYF. CDR3 DNA: TGTGCCAGCAGTTACAGCCAGGGCTACGAGCAGTACTTC.